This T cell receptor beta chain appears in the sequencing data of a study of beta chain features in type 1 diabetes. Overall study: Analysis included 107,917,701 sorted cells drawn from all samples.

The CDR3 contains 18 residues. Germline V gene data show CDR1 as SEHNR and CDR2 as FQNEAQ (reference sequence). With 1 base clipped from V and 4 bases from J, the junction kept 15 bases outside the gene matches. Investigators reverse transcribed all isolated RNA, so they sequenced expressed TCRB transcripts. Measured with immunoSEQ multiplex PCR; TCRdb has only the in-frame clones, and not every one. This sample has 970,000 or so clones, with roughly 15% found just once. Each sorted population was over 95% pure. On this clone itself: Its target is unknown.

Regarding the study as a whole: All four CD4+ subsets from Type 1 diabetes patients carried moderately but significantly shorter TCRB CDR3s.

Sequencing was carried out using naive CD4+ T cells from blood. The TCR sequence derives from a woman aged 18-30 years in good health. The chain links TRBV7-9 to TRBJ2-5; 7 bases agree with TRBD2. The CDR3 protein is CASSLVHGGRALGETQYF. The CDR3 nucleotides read TGTGCCAGCAGCTTAGTTCACGGTGGGAGGGCCTTGGGAGAGACCCAGTACTTC.